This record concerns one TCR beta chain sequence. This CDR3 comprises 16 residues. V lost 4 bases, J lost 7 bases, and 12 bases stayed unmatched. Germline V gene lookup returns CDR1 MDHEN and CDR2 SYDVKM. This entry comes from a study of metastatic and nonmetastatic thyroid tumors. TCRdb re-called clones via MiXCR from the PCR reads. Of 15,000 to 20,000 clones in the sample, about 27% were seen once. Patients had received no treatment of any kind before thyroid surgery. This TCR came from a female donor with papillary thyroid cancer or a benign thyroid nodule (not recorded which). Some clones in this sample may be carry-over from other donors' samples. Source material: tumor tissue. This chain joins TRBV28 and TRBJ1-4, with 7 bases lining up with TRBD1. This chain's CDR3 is CASSSGTAFKVEKLFF. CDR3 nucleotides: TGTGCCAGCAGTTCCGGGACAGCCTTTAAGGTTGAAAAACTGTTTTTT.